Below are 6 T cell receptor beta chains sequenced from a single sample in a study of T cells in Graves' hyperthyroidism and ophthalmopathy. What was amplified from RNA transcripts were TCR beta CDR3 regions. Primed by the HTBI set, a first-round RT-PCR was run on the TCR CDR3. TCRdb ran MiXCR on the multiplex PCR reads and lists one entry per CDR3 protein. The repertoire holds fewer than 750,000 distinct CDR3 sequences, with roughly 15% as singletons. Source material: blood. These receptors all stem from a woman between 45 and 65 years old with Graves' ophthalmopathy.

V usage is TRBV20-1 and J usage is TRBJ2-1; tentatively, D is TRBD1 (5 bases). This CDR3 is built from 16 residues. CDR1 and CDR2 from the germline V gene are DFQATT and SNEGSKA (reference sequence). V was trimmed by 0 bases and J by 0 bases, leaving 12 bases between them. The CDR3 region has the DNA TGCAGTGCTAGAGATCTTAGGCAGGGCTCCTACAATGAGCAGTTCTTC. Its translation: CSARDLRQGSYNEQFF.

The table lists this clonotype with a few counts. The chain employs TRBV28 and TRBJ2-7, with a possible D match to TRBD2 (6 bases). Germline assignment: CDR1 MDHEN and CDR2 SYDVKM. The CDR3 has 15 amino acids. Trimming cost V 1 base and J 2 bases, with 12 bases left between them. The CDR3 loop is CASSLSTSLAYEQYF. DNA of the CDR3: TGTGCCAGCAGTTTATCAACTAGCCTGGCCTACGAGCAGTACTTC.

This clonotype was seen at least ten times. The V and J genes are TRBV27 and TRBJ2-7, with D uncertain. V was trimmed by 5 bases and J by 3 bases, leaving 8 bases between them. This CDR3 is 12 amino acids long. Germline V gene lookup returns CDR1 MNHEY and CDR2 SMNVEV (reference sequence). The CDR3 region is CASSSRSYEQYF. The CDR3 DNA reads as TGTGCCAGCAGTAGCAGGAGCTACGAGCAGTACTTC.

This clonotype was picked up many times. The rearrangement joins TRBV2 to TRBJ1-5; a possible D gene is TRBD1 (5 bases). CDR1 and CDR2 from the germline V gene are SNHLY and FYNNEI. This CDR3 contains 16 residues. The V end was cut by 1 base, the J end by 4 bases, with 14 bases between. CDR3: CASSEGGRRQNQPQHF. The CDR3, as DNA: TGTGCCAGCAGTGAAGGGGGACGACGGCAAAATCAGCCCCAGCATTTT.

This clonotype was seen ten or more times. The J gene is TRBJ2-7, the V gene TRBV10-3; D uncertain. This CDR3 spans 11 amino acids. The V end lost 6 bases, the J end lost 4 bases, and 7 bases lay between the germline ends. Germline loops: CDR1 ENHRY, CDR2 SYGVKD. The CDR3 region has the DNA TGTGCCATCAGGGCAGAATACGAGCAGTACTTC. It translates to CAIRAEYEQYF.

This clonotype was observed many times. The chain uses TRBV2 and TRBJ1-1; D gene ambiguous. Trimming cost V 8 bases and J 0 bases, with 7 bases left between them. Germline lookup yields CDR1 SNHLY and CDR2 FYNNEI. CDR3 size: 12 residues. CDR3 region: CASERMNTEAFF. For the CDR3, the DNA is TGTGCCAGCGAACGGATGAACACTGAAGCTTTCTTT. The complete variable domain, with remaining parts taken from reference TRBV2 and TRBJ1-1, reads EPEVTQTPSHQVTQMGQEVILRCVPISNHLYFYWYRQILGQKVEFLVSFYNNEISEKSEIFDDQFSVERPDGSNFTLKIRSTKLEDSAMYFCASERMNTEAFFGQGTRLTVV.